This TCR beta chain comes out of a study of T cell changes during pregnancy in multiple sclerosis. Repertoires were generated with immunoSEQ multiplex PCR, while TCRdb's copy carries only in-frame clones and drops some. The repertoire consists of under 65,000 clones, with less than 95% occurring once and the leading ten covering around 2.5%. The germline CDR1 and CDR2 sequences are SGHVS and FQNEAQ. This CDR3 spans 11 amino acids. Trimming took 5 bases from V and 4 from J, leaving 6 bases between them. The TCR was taken from a female donor with multiple sclerosis, enrolled in a pregnancy study. The gene calls are TRBV7-8 and TRBJ2-7; D is possibly TRBD2 (5 bases). Sequenced material: CD8+ T cells from peripheral blood mononuclear cells, taken after pregnancy. The CDR3 region is CASSRGYEQYF. Here the CDR3 DNA reads TGTGCCAGCAGCCGGGGATACGAGCAGTACTTC.